This paragraph reports one T cell receptor beta chain. This entry belongs to a study of T cell changes during pregnancy in multiple sclerosis. Profiling relied on immunoSEQ multiplex PCR, and the TCRdb table lists in-frame clones only, not all of them. The sample contains about 77,000 clones, approximately 89% of which appear only once. Trimming left V 1 base short and J 2 bases short, with 8 bases between. The CDR3 runs to 14 residues. Germline CDR1 and CDR2: KGHSH and LQKENI. Sequencing used peripheral blood, obtained before pregnancy. The TCR originated in a female donor with multiple sclerosis, enrolled in a pregnancy study. The chain employs TRBV18 and TRBJ2-5; TRBD1 is a possible D gene (5 bases). This CDR3 is CASSPLTDQETQYF. The CDR3 DNA reads as TGTGCCAGCTCACCACTGACAGATCAAGAGACCCAGTACTTC.